The TCR beta chain described here comes from a study of identical twins. TCRdb used MiXCR to reprocess the 5' RACE reads, holding one entry per CDR3 protein. The sample yields 400,000 to 600,000 distinct CDR3 sequences, 20% to 25% seen once. Unmatched junction bases numbered 5, after V lost 4 bases and J lost 4 bases. The CDR3 loop spans 14 amino acids. Germline V gene sequence: CDR1 SGHDT, CDR2 YYEEEE. These data were also reused for a study on yellow fever vaccine responses in identical twins.

The V call is TRBV5-6, the J call TRBJ2-7; 10 nucleotides match TRBD2. Input material: CD4+ T cells sorted from blood. The receptor was isolated from a woman aged 18 to 35 in good health. The CDR3 here is CASSGSGGAYEQYV. The CDR3 region has the DNA TGTGCCAGCAGCGGAAGCGGGGGGGCTTACGAGCAGTACGTC.